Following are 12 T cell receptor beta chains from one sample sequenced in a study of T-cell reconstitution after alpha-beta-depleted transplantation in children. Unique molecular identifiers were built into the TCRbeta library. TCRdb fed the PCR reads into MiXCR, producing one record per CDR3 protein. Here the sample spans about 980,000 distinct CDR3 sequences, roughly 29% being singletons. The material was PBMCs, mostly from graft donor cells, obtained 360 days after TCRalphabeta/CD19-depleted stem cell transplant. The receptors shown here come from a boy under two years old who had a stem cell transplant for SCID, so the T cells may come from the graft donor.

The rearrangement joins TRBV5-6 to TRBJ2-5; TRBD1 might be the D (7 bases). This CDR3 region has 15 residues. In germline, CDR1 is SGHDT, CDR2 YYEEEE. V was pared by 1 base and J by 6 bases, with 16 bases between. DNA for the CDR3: TGTGCCAGCAGCTTGCCCGGGCAGGGGGGCAAGACCCAGTACTTC. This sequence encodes CASSLPGQGGKTQYF.

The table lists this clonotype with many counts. CDR3 in amino acids: CASSNGGGELFF. For the CDR3, the DNA is TGTGCCAGCAGCAATGGAGGCGGGGAGCTGTTTTTT. The V gene is TRBV6-5, the J gene TRBJ2-2, with D possibly matching TRBD2 (5 bases). With 6 bases removed from V and 7 bases from J, the gap between germline ends came to 9 bases. The CDR3 contains 12 residues. Germline CDR1 is MNHEY and CDR2 is SVGAGI.

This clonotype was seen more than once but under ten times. The CDR3 region is CASSPQTSSYEQYF. For the CDR3, the DNA is TGTGCCAGCAGTCCCCAGACGAGCTCCTACGAGCAGTACTTC. The V gene is TRBV12-3 or TRBV12-4, the J gene TRBJ2-7; D unresolved. V was trimmed by 5 bases and J by 0 bases, leaving 11 bases between them. There are 14 residues in the CDR3.

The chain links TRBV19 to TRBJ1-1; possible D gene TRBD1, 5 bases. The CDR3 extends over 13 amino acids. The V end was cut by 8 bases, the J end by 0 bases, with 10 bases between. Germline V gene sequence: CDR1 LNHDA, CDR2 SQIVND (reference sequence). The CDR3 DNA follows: TGTGCCAGTGGGGGACGGATGAACACTGAAGCTTTCTTT. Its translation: CASGGRMNTEAFF.

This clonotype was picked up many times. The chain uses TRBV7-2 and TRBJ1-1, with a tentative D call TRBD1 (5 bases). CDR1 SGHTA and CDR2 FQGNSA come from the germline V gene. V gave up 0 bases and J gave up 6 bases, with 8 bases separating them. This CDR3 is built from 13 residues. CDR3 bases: TGTGCCAGCAGCTTAGCGGGGGTCCCTGAAGCTTTCTTT. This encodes CASSLAGVPEAFF.

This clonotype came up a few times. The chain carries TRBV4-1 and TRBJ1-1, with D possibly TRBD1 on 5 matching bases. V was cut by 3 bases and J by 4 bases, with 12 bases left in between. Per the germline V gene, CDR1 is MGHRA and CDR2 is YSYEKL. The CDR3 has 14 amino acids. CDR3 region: CASSHGARGTEAFF. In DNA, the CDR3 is TGCGCCAGCAGCCATGGGGCGCGGGGCACTGAAGCTTTCTTT.

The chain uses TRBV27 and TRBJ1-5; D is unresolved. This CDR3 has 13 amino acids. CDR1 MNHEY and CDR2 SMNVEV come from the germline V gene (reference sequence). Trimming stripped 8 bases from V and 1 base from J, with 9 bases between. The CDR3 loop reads CASVQESNQPQHF. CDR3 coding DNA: TGTGCCAGCGTCCAGGAGAGCAATCAGCCCCAGCATTTT.

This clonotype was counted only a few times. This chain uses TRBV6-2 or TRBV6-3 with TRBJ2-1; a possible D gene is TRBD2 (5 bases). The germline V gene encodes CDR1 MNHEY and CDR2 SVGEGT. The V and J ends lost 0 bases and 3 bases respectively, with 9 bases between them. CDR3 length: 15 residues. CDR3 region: CASSYSGRVYNEQFF. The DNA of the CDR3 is TGTGCCAGCAGTTACTCCGGGCGGGTCTACAATGAGCAGTTCTTC.

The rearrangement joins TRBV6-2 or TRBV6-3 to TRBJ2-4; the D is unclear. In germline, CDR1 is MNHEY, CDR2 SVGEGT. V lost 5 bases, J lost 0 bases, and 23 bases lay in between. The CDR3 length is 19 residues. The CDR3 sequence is CASSPDPRVEAVAKNIQYF. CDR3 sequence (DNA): TGTGCCAGCAGTCCCGACCCCCGTGTTGAGGCGGTAGCCAAAAACATTCAGTACTTC.

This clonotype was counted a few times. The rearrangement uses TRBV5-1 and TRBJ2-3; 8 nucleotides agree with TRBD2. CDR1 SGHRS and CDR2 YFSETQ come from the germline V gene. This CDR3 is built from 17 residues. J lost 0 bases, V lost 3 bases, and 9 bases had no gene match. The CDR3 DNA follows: TGCGCCAGCAGCTCCGCGGGGGGTACCTATAGCACAGATACGCAGTATTTT. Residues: CASSSAGGTYSTDTQYF. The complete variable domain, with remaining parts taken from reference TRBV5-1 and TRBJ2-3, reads KAGVTQTPRYLIKTRGQQVTLSCSPISGHRSVSWYQQTPGQGLQFLFEYFSETQRNKGNFPGRFSGRQFSNSRSEMNVSTLELGDSALYLCASSSAGGTYSTDTQYFGPGTRLTVL.

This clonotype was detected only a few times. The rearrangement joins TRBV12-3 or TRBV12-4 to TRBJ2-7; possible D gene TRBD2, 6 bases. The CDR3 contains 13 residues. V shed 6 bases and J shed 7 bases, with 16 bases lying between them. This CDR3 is CASSQHGGDEQYF. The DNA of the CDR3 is TGTGCCAGCAGCCAGCACGGGGGAGATGAGCAGTACTTC.

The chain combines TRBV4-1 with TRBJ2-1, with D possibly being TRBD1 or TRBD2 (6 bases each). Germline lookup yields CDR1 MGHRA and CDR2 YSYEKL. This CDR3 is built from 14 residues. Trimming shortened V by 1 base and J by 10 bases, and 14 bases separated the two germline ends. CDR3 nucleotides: TGCGCCAGCAGCCAAGGTCCCAGGGGAGGCGAGCAGTTCTTC. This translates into CASSQGPRGGEQFF.